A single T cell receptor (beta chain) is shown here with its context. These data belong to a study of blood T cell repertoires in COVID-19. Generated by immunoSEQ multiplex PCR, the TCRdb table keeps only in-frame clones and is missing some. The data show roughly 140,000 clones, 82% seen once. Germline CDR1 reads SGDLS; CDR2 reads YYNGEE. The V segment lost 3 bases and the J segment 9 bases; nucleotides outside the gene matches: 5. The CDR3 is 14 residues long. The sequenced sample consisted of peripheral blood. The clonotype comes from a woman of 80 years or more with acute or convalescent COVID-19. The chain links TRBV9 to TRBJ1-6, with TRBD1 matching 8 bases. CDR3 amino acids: CASSDRGTSSPLHF. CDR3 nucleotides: TGTGCCAGCAGCGACAGGGGGACTTCTTCACCCCTCCACTTT.